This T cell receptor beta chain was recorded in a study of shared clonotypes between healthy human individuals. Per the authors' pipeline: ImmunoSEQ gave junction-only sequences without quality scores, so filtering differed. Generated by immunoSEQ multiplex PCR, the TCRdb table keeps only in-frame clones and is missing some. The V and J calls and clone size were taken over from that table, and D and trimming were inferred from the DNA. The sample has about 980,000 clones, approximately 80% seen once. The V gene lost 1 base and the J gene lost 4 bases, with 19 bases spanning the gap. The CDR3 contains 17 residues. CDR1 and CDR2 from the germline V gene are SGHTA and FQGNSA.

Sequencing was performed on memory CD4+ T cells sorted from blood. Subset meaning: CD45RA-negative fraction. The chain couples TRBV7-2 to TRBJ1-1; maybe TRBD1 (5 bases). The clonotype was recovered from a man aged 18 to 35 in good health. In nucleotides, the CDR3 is TGTGCCAGCAGCTTAGAGCTAGGGGCGGCGAAAGGCACTGAAGCTTTCTTT. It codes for CASSLELGAAKGTEAFF.